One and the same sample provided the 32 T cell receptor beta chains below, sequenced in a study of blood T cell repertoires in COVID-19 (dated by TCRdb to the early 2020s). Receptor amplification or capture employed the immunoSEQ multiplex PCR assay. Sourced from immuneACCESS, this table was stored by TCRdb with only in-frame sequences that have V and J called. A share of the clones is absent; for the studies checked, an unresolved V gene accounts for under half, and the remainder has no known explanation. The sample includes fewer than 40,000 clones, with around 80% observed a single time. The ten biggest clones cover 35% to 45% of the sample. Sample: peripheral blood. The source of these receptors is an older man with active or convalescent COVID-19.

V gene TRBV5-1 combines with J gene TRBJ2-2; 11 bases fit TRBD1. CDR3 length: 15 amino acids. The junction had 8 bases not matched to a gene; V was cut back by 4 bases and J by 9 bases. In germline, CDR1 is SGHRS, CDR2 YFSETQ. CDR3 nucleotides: TGCGCCAGCAGCGTAGGGACAGGGGGAAAATGGGAGCTGTTTTTT. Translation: CASSVGTGGKWELFF.

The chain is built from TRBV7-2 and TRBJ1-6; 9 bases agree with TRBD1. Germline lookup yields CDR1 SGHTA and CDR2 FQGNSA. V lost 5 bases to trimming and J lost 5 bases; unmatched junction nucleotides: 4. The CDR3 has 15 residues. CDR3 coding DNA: TGTGCCAGCAGCCAACAGGGGGCCAATAATTCACCCCTCCACTTT. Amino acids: CASSQQGANNSPLHF.

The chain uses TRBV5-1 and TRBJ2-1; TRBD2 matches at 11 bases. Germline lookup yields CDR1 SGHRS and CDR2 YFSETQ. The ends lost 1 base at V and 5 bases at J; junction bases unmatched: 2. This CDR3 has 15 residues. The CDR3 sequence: CASSLMTSGNNEQFF. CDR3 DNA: TGCGCCAGCAGCTTGATGACTAGCGGGAACAATGAGCAGTTCTTC.

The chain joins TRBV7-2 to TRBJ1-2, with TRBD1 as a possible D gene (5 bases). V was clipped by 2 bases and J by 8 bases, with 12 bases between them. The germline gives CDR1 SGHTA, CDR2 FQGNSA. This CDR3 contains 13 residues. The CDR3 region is CASSLSSRGGYTF. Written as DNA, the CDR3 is TGTGCCAGCAGCTTATCTTCTCGGGGGGGCTACACCTTC.

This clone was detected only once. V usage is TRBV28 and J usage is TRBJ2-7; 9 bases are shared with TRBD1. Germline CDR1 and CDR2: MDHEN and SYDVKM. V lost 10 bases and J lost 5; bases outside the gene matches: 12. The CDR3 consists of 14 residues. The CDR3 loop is CANGRDRAPDEQYF. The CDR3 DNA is TGTGCCAACGGAAGGGACAGGGCTCCTGACGAGCAGTACTTC.

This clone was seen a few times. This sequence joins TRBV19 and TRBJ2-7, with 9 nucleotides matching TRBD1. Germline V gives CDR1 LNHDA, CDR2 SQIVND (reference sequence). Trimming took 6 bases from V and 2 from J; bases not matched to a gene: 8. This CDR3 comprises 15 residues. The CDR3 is CASRATGGFTYEQYF. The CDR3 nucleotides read TGTGCCAGTAGAGCCACAGGGGGCTTCACCTACGAGCAGTACTTC.

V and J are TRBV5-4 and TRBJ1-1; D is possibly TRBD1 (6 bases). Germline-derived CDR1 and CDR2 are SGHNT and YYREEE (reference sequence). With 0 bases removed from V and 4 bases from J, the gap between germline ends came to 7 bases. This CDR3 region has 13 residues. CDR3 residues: CASSLGGGTEAFF. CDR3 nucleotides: TGTGCCAGCAGCTTGGGAGGGGGCACTGAAGCTTTCTTT.

In DNA, the CDR3 is TGTGCCAGCAGCTTAGTCTCAGGGATGAGCGGGGAGCTGTTTTTT. Its translation is CASSLVSGMSGELFF. The genes are TRBV7-9 and TRBJ2-2; the D gene is possibly TRBD1 (5 bases). The germline gives CDR1 SEHNR, CDR2 FQNEAQ (reference sequence). This CDR3 spans 15 amino acids. Trimming removed 1 base from V and 7 bases from J, with 13 bases in between.

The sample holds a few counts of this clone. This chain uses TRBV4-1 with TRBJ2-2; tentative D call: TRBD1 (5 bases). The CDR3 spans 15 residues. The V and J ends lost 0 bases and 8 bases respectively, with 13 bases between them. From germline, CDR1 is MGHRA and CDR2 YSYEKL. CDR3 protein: CASSQEGAAIGELFF. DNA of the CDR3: TGCGCCAGCAGCCAAGAAGGGGCCGCGATAGGGGAGCTGTTTTTT.

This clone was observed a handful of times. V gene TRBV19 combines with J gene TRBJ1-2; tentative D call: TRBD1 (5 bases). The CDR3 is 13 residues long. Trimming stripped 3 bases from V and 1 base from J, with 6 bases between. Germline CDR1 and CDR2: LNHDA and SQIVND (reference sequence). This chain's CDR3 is CASSMTVNYGYTF. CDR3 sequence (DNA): TGTGCCAGTAGTATGACAGTTAACTATGGCTACACCTTC. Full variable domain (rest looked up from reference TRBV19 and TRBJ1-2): DGGITQSPKYLFRKEGQNVTLSCEQNLNHDAMYWYRQDPGQGLRLIYYSQIVNDFQKGDIAEGYSVSREKKESFPLTVTSAQKNPTAFYLCASSMTVNYGYTFGSGTRLTVV.

The CDR3 region is CASSYGTASPLHF. The CDR3 DNA is TGTGCCAGCAGTTACGGGACAGCTTCACCCCTCCACTTT. The chain couples TRBV28 to TRBJ1-6, with 7 bases that match TRBD1. The length of the CDR3 is 13 residues. Looked up from germline, CDR1 is MDHEN and CDR2 is SYDVKM. The V gene end was trimmed by 4 bases and the J gene end by 9 bases; junction bases not matched to a gene: 3.

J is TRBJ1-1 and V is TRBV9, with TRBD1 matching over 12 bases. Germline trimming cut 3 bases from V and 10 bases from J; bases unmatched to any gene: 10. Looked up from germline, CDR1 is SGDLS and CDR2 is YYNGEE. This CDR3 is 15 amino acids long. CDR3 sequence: CASSEGQGAGVGAFF. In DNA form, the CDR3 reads TGTGCCAGCAGCGAGGGACAGGGGGCAGGGGTGGGAGCTTTCTTT.

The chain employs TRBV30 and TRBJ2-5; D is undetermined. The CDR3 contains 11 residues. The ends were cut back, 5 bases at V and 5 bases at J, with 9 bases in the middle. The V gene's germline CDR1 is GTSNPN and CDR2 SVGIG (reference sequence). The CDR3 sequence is CAWLRTETQYF. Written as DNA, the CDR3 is TGTGCCTGGCTCAGAACGGAGACCCAGTACTTC. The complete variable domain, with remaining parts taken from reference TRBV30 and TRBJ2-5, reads SQTIHQWPATLVQPVGSPLSLECTVEGTSNPNLYWYRQAAGRGLQLLFYSVGIGQISSEVPQNLSASRPQDRQFILSSKKLLLSDSGFYLCAWLRTETQYFGPGTRLLVL.

For the CDR3, the DNA is TGTGCCAGCAGCCGTGGACTAGCCGGAGATACGCAGTATTTT. Protein sequence: CASSRGLAGDTQYF. The rearrangement joins TRBV7-8 to TRBJ2-3; TRBD2 aligns across 8 bases. V was pared by 5 bases and J by 5 bases, with 6 bases of the junction left unmatched. Per the germline V gene, CDR1 is SGHVS and CDR2 is FQNEAQ. CDR3 size: 14 residues.

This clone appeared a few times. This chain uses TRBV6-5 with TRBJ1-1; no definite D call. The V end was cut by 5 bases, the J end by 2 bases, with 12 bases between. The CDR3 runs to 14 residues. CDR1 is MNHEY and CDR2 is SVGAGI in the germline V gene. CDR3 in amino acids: CASSTYLSNTEAFF. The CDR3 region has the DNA TGTGCCAGCAGTACGTACCTAAGCAACACTGAAGCTTTCTTT.

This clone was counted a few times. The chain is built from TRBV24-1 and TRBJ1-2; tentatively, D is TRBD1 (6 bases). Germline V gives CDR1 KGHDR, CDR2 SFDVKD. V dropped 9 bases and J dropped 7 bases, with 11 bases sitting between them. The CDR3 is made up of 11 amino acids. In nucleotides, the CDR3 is TGTGCCACCGAAGGGGGGGGTGGCTACACCTTC. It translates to CATEGGGGYTF.

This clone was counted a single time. DNA of the CDR3: TGCGCCAGCAGTCTCCAGGTCGCAGGCCGATCCTATGGCTACACCTTC. It yields the protein CASSLQVAGRSYGYTF. V is TRBV4-1 and J is TRBJ1-2; D is undetermined. The germline V gene encodes CDR1 MGHRA and CDR2 YSYEKL. This CDR3 region has 16 residues. V was cut by 6 bases and J by 4 bases, with 21 bases left in between.

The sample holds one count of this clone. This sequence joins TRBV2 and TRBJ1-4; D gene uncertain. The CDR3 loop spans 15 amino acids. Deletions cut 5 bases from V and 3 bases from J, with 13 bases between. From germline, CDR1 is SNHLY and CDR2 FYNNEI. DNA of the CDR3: TGTGCCAGCAGTCGCGGTCAGAAGGCTAATGAAAAACTGTTTTTT. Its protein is CASSRGQKANEKLFF.

The CDR3 DNA reads as TGTGCCAGCAGCCCCGTTGCGGGACTAGAACCCTACGAGCAGTACTTC. Its protein is CASSPVAGLEPYEQYF. The chain has TRBV3-1 (or the pseudogene TRBV3-2) and TRBJ2-7, with 8 bases aligning to TRBD2. This CDR3 comprises 16 residues. The V and J ends lost 4 bases and 2 bases, in that order; junction bases with no gene match: 10. CDR1 is LGHDT and CDR2 is YNNKEL in the germline V gene (reference sequence).

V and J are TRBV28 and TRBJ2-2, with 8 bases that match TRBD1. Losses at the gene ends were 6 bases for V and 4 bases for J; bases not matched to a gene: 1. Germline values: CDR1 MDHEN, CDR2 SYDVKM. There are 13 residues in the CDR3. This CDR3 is CASRQGGTGELFF. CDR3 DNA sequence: TGTGCCAGCAGACAGGGGGGCACCGGGGAGCTGTTTTTT.

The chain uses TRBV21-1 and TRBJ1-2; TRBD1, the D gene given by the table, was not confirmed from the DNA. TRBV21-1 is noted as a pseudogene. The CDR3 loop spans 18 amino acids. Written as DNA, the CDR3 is TGTGCCAGCAGCAAAGTAAGGGACAGGGGGCACCCTAACTATGGCTACACCTTC. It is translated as CASSKVRDRGHPNYGYTF.

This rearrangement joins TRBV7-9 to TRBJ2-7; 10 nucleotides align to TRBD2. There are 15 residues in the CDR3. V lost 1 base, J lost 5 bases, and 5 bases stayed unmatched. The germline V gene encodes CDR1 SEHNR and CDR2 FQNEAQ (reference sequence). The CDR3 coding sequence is TGTGCCAGCAGCTTAGTAACTAGCGGGACCAACGAGCAGTACTTC. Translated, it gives CASSLVTSGTNEQYF.

The CDR3 spells CASSFRGRTSGPSSYNEQFF. The CDR3 bases are TGTGCCAGCAGCTTCCGGGGGCGGACTAGCGGGCCCAGCTCCTACAATGAGCAGTTCTTC. The rearrangement links TRBV7-3 to TRBJ2-1, with 11 bases fitting TRBD2. Germline trimming cut 3 bases from V and 0 bases from J; bases unmatched to any gene: 13. There are 20 residues in the CDR3. From germline, CDR1 is SGHTA and CDR2 FQGTGA.

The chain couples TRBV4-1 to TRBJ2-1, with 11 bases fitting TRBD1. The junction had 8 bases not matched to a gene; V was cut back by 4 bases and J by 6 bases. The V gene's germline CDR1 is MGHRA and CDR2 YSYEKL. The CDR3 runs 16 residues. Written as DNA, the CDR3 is TGCGCCAGCAGCCCAGGACAGGGGGCTAGAATCAATGAGCAGTTCTTC. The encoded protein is CASSPGQGARINEQFF.

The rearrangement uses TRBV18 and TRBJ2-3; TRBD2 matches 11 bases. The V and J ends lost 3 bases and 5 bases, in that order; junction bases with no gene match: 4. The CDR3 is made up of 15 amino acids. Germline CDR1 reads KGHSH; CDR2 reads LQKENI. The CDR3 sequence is CASSPTSGMVDTQYF. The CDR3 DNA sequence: TGTGCCAGCTCACCGACTAGCGGGATGGTAGATACGCAGTATTTT.

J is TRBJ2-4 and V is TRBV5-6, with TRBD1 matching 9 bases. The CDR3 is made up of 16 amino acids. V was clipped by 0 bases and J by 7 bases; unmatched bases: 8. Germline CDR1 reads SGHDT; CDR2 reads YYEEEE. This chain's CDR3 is CASSLEGTGLLNIQYF. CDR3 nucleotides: TGTGCCAGCAGCTTGGAGGGGACAGGGTTGTTGAACATTCAGTACTTC.

CDR3 amino acids: CSVHNPYTDTQYF. Written as DNA, the CDR3 is TGCAGCGTCCATAACCCCTACACAGATACGCAGTATTTT. The chain carries TRBV29-1 and TRBJ2-3, with D hard to call. Germline CDR1 reads SQVTM; CDR2 reads ANQGSEA. CDR3 size: 13 residues. Trimming took off 6 bases at V and 2 bases at J, with 12 bases between the two ends.

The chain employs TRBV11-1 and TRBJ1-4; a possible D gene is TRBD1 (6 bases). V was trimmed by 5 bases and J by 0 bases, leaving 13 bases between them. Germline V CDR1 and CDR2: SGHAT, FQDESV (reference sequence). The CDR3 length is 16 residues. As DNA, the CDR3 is TGTGCCAGCAGCAGGGACATGGGTGCAACTAATGAAAAACTGTTTTTT. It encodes CASSRDMGATNEKLFF.

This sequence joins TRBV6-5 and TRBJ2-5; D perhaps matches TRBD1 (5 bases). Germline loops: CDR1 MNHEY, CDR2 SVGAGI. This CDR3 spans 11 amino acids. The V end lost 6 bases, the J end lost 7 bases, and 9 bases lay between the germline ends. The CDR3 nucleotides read TGTGCCAGCAGGCGTCAGGGGACCCAGTACTTC. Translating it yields CASRRQGTQYF.

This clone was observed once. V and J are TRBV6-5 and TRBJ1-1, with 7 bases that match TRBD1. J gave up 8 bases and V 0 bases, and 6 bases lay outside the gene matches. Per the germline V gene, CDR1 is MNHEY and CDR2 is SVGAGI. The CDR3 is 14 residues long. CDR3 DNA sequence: TGTGCCAGCAGTTACTCCAGGGGGGAGACCGAAGCTTTCTTT. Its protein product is CASSYSRGETEAFF.

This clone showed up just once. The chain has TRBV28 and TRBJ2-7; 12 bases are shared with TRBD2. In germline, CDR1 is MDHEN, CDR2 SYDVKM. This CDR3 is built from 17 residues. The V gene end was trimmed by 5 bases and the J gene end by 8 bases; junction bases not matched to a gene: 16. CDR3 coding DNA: TGTGCCAGCAGTCCCCCATCGACTAGCGGGAGCTCTATCCAGCAGTACTTC. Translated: CASSPPSTSGSSIQQYF. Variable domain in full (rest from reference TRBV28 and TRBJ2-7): DVKVTQSSRYLVKRTGEKVFLECVQDMDHENMFWYRQDPGLGLRLIYFSYDVKMKEKGDIPEGYSVSREKKERFSLILESASTNQTSMYLCASSPPSTSGSSIQQYFGPGTRLTVT.

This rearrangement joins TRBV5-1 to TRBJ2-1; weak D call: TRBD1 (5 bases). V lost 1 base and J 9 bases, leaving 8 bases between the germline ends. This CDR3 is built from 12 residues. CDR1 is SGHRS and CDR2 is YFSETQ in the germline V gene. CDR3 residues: CASSLQGGEQFF. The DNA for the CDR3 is TGCGCCAGCAGCTTGCAGGGTGGTGAGCAGTTCTTC.